This entry lists 17 T cell receptor beta chains sequenced from one sample in a study of T cell repertoires in cytomegalovirus infection. TCRdb reprocessed the reads with MiXCR, giving one entry per CDR3 protein. The sample includes around 530,000 distinct CDR3 sequences, 26% of them seen just once. Sequencing input: PBMCs. The receptors come from a human donor in good health (CMV status not recorded). Some clones in this sample may be carry-over from other donors' samples.

This clonotype occurred a few times. The gene calls are TRBV2 and TRBJ1-5; D is perhaps TRBD1 (5 bases). Germline-derived CDR1 and CDR2 are SNHLY and FYNNEI. This CDR3 has 15 residues. Trimming took 6 bases from V and 0 from J, leaving 12 bases between them. The DNA for the CDR3 is TGTGCCAGCAGCAGACAGCCTACTAGCAATCAGCCCCAGCATTTT. It translates to CASSRQPTSNQPQHF. The entire variable domain, with the rest obtained from reference TRBV2 and TRBJ1-5, is as follows: EPEVTQTPSHQVTQMGQEVILRCVPISNHLYFYWYRQILGQKVEFLVSFYNNEISEKSEIFDDQFSVERPDGSNFTLKIRSTKLEDSAMYFCASSRQPTSNQPQHFGDGTRLSIL.

A few counts support this clonotype. The chain has TRBV10-3 and TRBJ2-1; possibly TRBD2 for D (5 bases). V was cut by 5 bases and J by 0 bases, with 11 bases left in between. This CDR3 region has 15 residues. Germline lookup yields CDR1 ENHRY and CDR2 SYGVKD. CDR3 bases: TGTGCCATCAGTCCAGCGGAATACTCCTACAATGAGCAGTTCTTC. Its translation: CAISPAEYSYNEQFF.

The V and J genes are TRBV19 and TRBJ1-2; D is uncertain. The CDR3 runs 13 residues. Germline values: CDR1 LNHDA, CDR2 SQIVND (reference sequence). V was trimmed by 4 bases and J by 8 bases, leaving 14 bases between them. The DNA for the CDR3 is TGTGCCAGTAGTAAACCCTACGGTGAGGGCTACACCTTC. It specifies CASSKPYGEGYTF.

The chain uses TRBV20-1 and TRBJ2-3; D not resolved. Trimming left V 5 bases short and J 0 bases short, with 6 bases between. CDR3 length: 12 residues. CDR1 is DFQATT, CDR2 SNEGSKA, per germline (reference sequence). CDR3 sequence (DNA): TGCAGTGCTTTAACCAGCACAGATACGCAGTATTTT. This encodes CSALTSTDTQYF.

The rearrangement links TRBV19 to TRBJ2-5; no clear D gene. The CDR3 covers 14 residues. V lost 6 bases to trimming and J lost 2 bases, with 13 bases between them. The V gene's germline CDR1 is LNHDA and CDR2 SQIVND (reference sequence). CDR3: CASSRRRNQETQYF. The CDR3 region has the DNA TGTGCCAGTAGCCGCCGACGGAATCAAGAGACCCAGTACTTC.

This clonotype was observed a handful of times. CDR3 nucleotide sequence: TGTGCCATCAGCAGGACAAAAGACACTGAAGCTTTCTTT. This translates into CAISRTKDTEAFF. The chain uses TRBV10-3 and TRBJ1-1, with TRBD1 as a possible D gene (5 bases). V was clipped by 6 bases and J by 3 bases, with 11 bases between them. The CDR3 is 13 residues long. Germline-derived CDR1 and CDR2 are ENHRY and SYGVKD.

This clonotype was recorded a few times. The chain recombines TRBV7-9 with TRBJ1-1, with D possibly being TRBD1 (5 bases). With 3 bases removed from V and 5 bases from J, the gap between germline ends came to 13 bases. Germline V CDR1 and CDR2: SEHNR, FQNEAQ (reference sequence). The CDR3 length is 14 residues. Written as DNA, the CDR3 is TGTGCCAGCAGCTTCGGGACCGAATGGACTGAAGCTTTCTTT. This codes for CASSFGTEWTEAFF.

The chain links TRBV20-1 to TRBJ1-1; D is ambiguous. Germline lookup yields CDR1 DFQATT and CDR2 SNEGSKA (reference sequence). CDR3 length: 12 residues. Trimming pared 4 bases from V and 6 bases from J, leaving 12 bases between. CDR3: CSAIGGHSEAFF. The CDR3 coding sequence is TGCAGTGCTATCGGTGGGCACTCTGAAGCTTTCTTT.

This clonotype appeared a few times. The CDR3, as DNA: TGTGCCAGCAGTTACGTCCTGAACACTGAAGCTTTCTTT. Its translation is CASSYVLNTEAFF. The chain couples TRBV12-3 or TRBV12-4 to TRBJ1-1; unclear D gene. V gave up 4 bases and J gave up 0 bases, with 6 bases separating them. CDR3 length: 13 residues.

The chain links TRBV7-1 to TRBJ1-4; D uncertain. TRBV7-1 is an ORF; its function is uncertain. Trimming took off 6 bases at V and 6 bases at J, with 20 bases between the two ends. The CDR3 extends over 16 amino acids. The CDR3 protein is CASSSRAGVSDEKLFF. The CDR3 nucleotides are TGTGCCAGCAGTTCGAGGGCCGGGGTGTCGGATGAAAAACTGTTTTTT.

This clonotype was detected only a few times. This rearrangement joins TRBV6-2 or TRBV6-3 to TRBJ1-3; D unresolved. The V gene's germline CDR1 is MNHEY and CDR2 SVGEGT. V was shortened by 10 bases and J by 0 bases, with 10 bases between the two germline ends. This CDR3 has 13 residues. The CDR3 sequence is CATYQTSGNTIYF. CDR3 DNA: TGTGCCACGTACCAGACCTCTGGAAACACCATATATTTT.

This clonotype was detected only a few times. V gene TRBV7-2 combines with J gene TRBJ1-5, with TRBD1 identical over 9 bases. V gave up 3 bases and J gave up 7 bases; unmatched junction bases: 7. This CDR3 comprises 15 residues. Looked up from germline, CDR1 is SGHTA and CDR2 is FQGNSA. The CDR3 spells CASSLRTGEGQPQHF. The CDR3 nucleotides are TGTGCCAGCAGCTTGAGGACAGGGGAAGGGCAGCCCCAGCATTTT. The full variable domain, in which reference TRBV7-2 and TRBJ1-5 provide the parts outside the CDR3, is GAGVSQSPSNKVTEKGKDVELRCDPISGHTALYWYRQSLGQGLEFLIYFQGNSAPDKSGLPSDRFSAERTGGSVSTLTIQRTQQEDSAVYLCASSLRTGEGQPQHFGDGTRLSIL.

This chain joins TRBV19 and TRBJ2-1, with 7 bases fitting TRBD2. CDR3 size: 15 residues. Germline values: CDR1 LNHDA, CDR2 SQIVND (reference sequence). V dropped 2 bases and J dropped 2; count of bases not matched to a gene: 3. The CDR3 here is CASSITSVPYNEQFF. CDR3 DNA: TGTGCCAGTAGTATAACTAGCGTTCCCTACAATGAGCAGTTCTTC.

V gene TRBV18 combines with J gene TRBJ2-1; 13 bases are a match to TRBD2. J was trimmed by 9 bases and V by 6 bases; bases with no gene match: 8. The length of the CDR3 is 15 residues. Germline V gene lookup returns CDR1 KGHSH and CDR2 LQKENI. The CDR3 spells CASSPTSGRPIEQFF. For the CDR3, the DNA is TGTGCCAGCTCCCCGACTAGCGGGAGGCCTATTGAGCAGTTCTTC.

As regards this clonotype: Just one base apart from a much larger clone, this may be a read error. The rearrangement joins TRBV25-1 to TRBJ2-1; D gene unclear. The CDR3 is 12 amino acids. The germline V and J ends were trimmed by 8 bases and 0 bases, with 5 bases remaining between them. Germline-derived CDR1 and CDR2 are MGHDK and SYGVNS. In nucleotides, the CDR3 is TGTGCCAGCCAGAGCTCCTACAATGAGCAGTTCTTC. Protein: CASQSSYNEQFF.

This clonotype was seen a few times. V and J are TRBV20-1 and TRBJ2-1; TRBD2 might be the D (5 bases). The V end was cut by 5 bases, the J end by 5 bases, with 16 bases between. This CDR3 is built from 14 residues. The V gene's germline CDR1 is DFQATT and CDR2 SNEGSKA (reference sequence). This CDR3 is CSAAGILGDNEQFF. Written as DNA, the CDR3 is TGCAGTGCTGCTGGGATACTCGGGGACAATGAGCAGTTCTTC.

The chain joins TRBV7-6 to TRBJ2-7; the D gene is possibly TRBD1 (6 bases). The V gene's germline CDR1 is SGHVS and CDR2 FNYEAQ. Between the trimmed V and J ends, which lost 4 bases and 6 bases, there was a span of 13 bases. CDR3 length equals 13 residues. The CDR3 sequence: CASSSDRLGEQYF. The CDR3 DNA reads as TGTGCCAGCAGCTCCGACAGGCTCGGCGAGCAGTACTTC.